This T cell receptor beta chain was obtained from a study of T cell changes during pregnancy in multiple sclerosis. The CDR3 totals 16 residues. V lost 0 bases to trimming and J lost 5 bases; unmatched junction nucleotides: 7. Germline V gene sequence: CDR1 SGHRS, CDR2 YFSETQ. Sequencing used immunoSEQ multiplex PCR; TCRdb keeps in-frame clones, though not all of them. The top ten clones hold 1.5% to 2% of a sample with 70,000 to 95,000 clones, around 89% of them seen once. Sequences were derived from peripheral blood, sampled before pregnancy. The chain couples TRBV5-1 to TRBJ2-3, with TRBD2 identical over 9 bases. This clonotype was sampled from a female donor with multiple sclerosis, enrolled in a pregnancy study. CDR3 residues: CASSLAAGGPVDTQYF. The DNA for the CDR3 is TGCGCCAGCAGCTTGGCGGCGGGGGGGCCGGTAGATACGCAGTATTTT.